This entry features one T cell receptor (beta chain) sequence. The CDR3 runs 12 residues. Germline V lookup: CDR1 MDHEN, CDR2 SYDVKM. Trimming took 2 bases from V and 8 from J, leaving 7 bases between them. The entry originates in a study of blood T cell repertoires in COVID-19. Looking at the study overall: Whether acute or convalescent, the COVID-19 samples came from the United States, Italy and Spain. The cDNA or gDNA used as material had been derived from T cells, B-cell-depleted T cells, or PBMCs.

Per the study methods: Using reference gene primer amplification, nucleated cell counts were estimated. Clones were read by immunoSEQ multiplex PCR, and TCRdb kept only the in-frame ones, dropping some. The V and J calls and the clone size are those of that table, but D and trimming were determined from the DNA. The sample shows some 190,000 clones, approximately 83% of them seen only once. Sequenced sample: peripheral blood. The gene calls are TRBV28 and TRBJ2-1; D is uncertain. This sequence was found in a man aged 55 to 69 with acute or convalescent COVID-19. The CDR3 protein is CASSLRGDEQFF. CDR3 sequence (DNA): TGTGCCAGCAGTTTAAGAGGAGATGAGCAGTTCTTC.